This T cell receptor (beta chain) was captured in a study of PD-L1 blockade in urothelial cancer (dated by TCRdb to about 2017). About the study as a whole: All patients started therapy in about 2014 and received atezolizumab 1,200 mg intravenously every 3 weeks. About 85% of the 29 patients were males with bladder-origin urothelial cancer, and about two thirds of the roughly 30 reported a prior smoking history. An ECOG performance status of 0 or 1 was recorded for the patients, and 0 to 3 prior chemotherapy regimens had been received by the patients. Blood samples were analyzed at two time points: 3 weeks after treatment start (second dose) and 6 weeks after treatment start. Blood samples gave median yields of around 150,000 T cells and 80,000 to 90,000 unique TCRs, along with a median clonality of roughly 0.08. An exploratory multi-omic analysis was conducted of the somatic, immune and clinical correlates of response to PD-L1 blockade with atezolizumab in urothelial cancer. Pretreatment tumor samples and matched peripheral blood, collected serially before and after atezolizumab treatment, underwent TCR sequencing. Durable clinical benefit was defined as progression-free survival longer than 6 months, and TCR features were also tested against progression-free and overall survival. Whole exome sequencing and RNA sequencing of pretreatment tumors were performed alongside TCR sequencing in the same patients. Durable clinical benefit was achieved by nine patients and was not achieved by 20 patients. Around 29 patients had pretreatment blood TCR-seq, approximately 24 had at least one posttreatment blood collection, and approximately 24 had tumor TCR-seq. Here is what the overall study found, with its caveats: A pretreatment peripheral blood TCR clonality below the median was linked to improved progression-free and overall survival. Because the sample size was small (n of about 30) and many exploratory analyses were performed, the results are intended to be hypothesis-generating. Greater expansion of tumor-associated TCR clones in peripheral blood 3 weeks after the start of treatment was observed in patients with durable benefit (n of about 20, p = 0.022).

V ends up 2 bases short and J 3 bases short, with an unmatched junction base count of 9. The CDR3 numbers 16 residues from cysteine through phenylalanine. Of all the DNA, just the CDR3 is kept, 48 bases in frame from base 1. CDR1 MDHEN and CDR2 SYDVKM are derived from the germline V gene. To estimate absolute template abundance from read counts, synthetic TCR analog templates were spiked into each PCR. TCRbeta CDR3 regions were amplified from genomic DNA with bias-controlled V and J gene primers using the immunoSEQ assay. Rearranged TCRbeta segments were sequenced at approximately 20X coverage. Concerning the study's data processing: Sequencing errors were corrected by clustering, and CDR3s were annotated against IMGT so that V, D and J genes could be assigned. Out-of-frame and stop-codon sequences were excluded, and only productive TCRbeta rearrangements were used in downstream analyses. To compute clonality, Shannon entropy was normalized by the log of the number of unique productive sequences and then subtracted from one. Clones differing between time points or between blood and tumor were identified by Fisher's exact test with Benjamini-Hochberg correction at adjusted p below 0.01. TCRdb limited this immuneACCESS table to in-frame rearrangements with V and J called. A share of clones is missing; checked studies link under half to unresolved V genes, and the rest is unexplained. V, J and clone size reflect that table, while D and trimming were determined from the DNA. This sample is represented by about 74,000 clones; around 84% of them were singletons. Less than 5.5% of the sample comes from the top ten.

To note about this clone: The antigen it binds to is not known. Base qualities are not at hand, and no much larger clone is one base apart.

The cohort included 25 to 35 patients with locally advanced or metastatic urothelial carcinoma who were treated at Memorial Sloan Kettering on a trial protocol. Peripheral blood mononuclear cells were collected from each patient pretreatment and during treatment, giving between 1 and 8 total time points per patient. The Qiagen DNeasy Blood extraction kit was used to purify genomic DNA from total PBMCs and tumor samples. Collected pretreatment and during treatment, PBMCs were isolated and stored as previously described. Here the sequenced sample was PBMCs, taken around atezolizumab (anti-PD-L1) treatment. The clonotype comes from a man aged 70 or older with urothelial cancer. The chain links TRBV28 with TRBJ2-7; 8 junctional bases match TRBD2. The CDR3 in this case is CASSLPIGRGDYEQYF. Here is the DNA: TGTGCCAGCAGTTTACCGATCGGGAGGGGCGACTACGAGCAGTACTTC.